Included here is one T cell receptor (beta chain) sequence, with context. The data originate from a study of blood T cell repertoires in COVID-19. Clones were sequenced by immunoSEQ multiplex PCR, and TCRdb holds only the in-frame ones, with some missing. The table lists 120,000 or so clones, around 86% of them singletons. This clonotype was sampled from a man aged 40-55 years with acute or convalescent COVID-19. The sequenced sample consisted of peripheral blood.

CDR3 sequence: CASSLGLFSSYNEQFF. Here the CDR3 DNA reads TGCGCCAGCAGCTTGGGACTTTTTAGCTCCTACAATGAGCAGTTCTTC. The chain has TRBV5-1 and TRBJ2-1; D gene ambiguous. CDR1 SGHRS and CDR2 YFSETQ come from the germline V gene. With 0 bases removed from V and 0 bases from J, the gap between germline ends came to 10 bases. This CDR3 region has 16 residues.